Listed below are T cell receptor beta chains from one sample, sequenced in a study of T cell repertoires in cytomegalovirus infection. From the reads, TCRdb called clonotypes with MiXCR, one entry per CDR3 protein. Here the sample spans hundreds of thousands of distinct CDR3 sequences, 22% being singletons. What was sequenced was CD8+ T cells from PBMCs. The receptors shown here come from a human donor in good health (CMV status not recorded). Some clones in this sample may be carry-over from other donors' samples. Both conserved end residues are part of each CDR3. D genes are given only for firm matches. Clone sizes are given selectively: once, few, many, or a class where the clone is expanded.

cdr3_aa | cdr3_nt | j_call | d_call | v_call | clone_size
CASTLGRASTDTQYF | TGTGCCAGCACCCTCGGGCGGGCTAGCACAGATACGCAGTATTTT | TRBJ2-3 | - | TRBV28 | -
CSHRPQGADLGNQPQHF | TGCAGTCACCGTCCACAGGGGGCGGACCTGGGTAATCAGCCCCAGCATTTT | TRBJ1-5 | TRBD1 | TRBV29-1 | few
CASSQDLREGKKLFF | TGCGCCAGCAGCCAAGATTTGAGGGAAGGGAAAAAACTGTTTTTT | TRBJ1-4 | - | TRBV4-1 | -
CASKQSGGDTQYF | TGTGCCAGCAAACAGAGCGGCGGAGATACGCAGTATTTT | TRBJ2-3 | - | TRBV27 | many
CASSSTGGLYEQYF | TGTGCCAGCTCGTCCACCGGGGGGTTATACGAGCAGTACTTC | TRBJ2-7 | TRBD2 | TRBV12-3/TRBV12-4 | -
CASSLNGVSDTQYF | TGTGCCAGCAGCTTAAATGGCGTCTCAGATACGCAGTATTTT | TRBJ2-3 | - | TRBV11-3 | few
CAGSQQGNTEAFF | TGCGCCGGCAGCCAACAGGGGAACACTGAAGCTTTCTTT | TRBJ1-1 | - | TRBV4-1 | -
CASSLTGAGQPQHF | TGTGCCAGCAGCTTGACAGGGGCCGGTCAGCCCCAGCATTTT | TRBJ1-5 | TRBD1 | TRBV7-9 | few
CASSLGTWGNQPQHF | TGTGCCAGCAGTTTAGGCACATGGGGCAATCAGCCCCAGCATTTT | TRBJ1-5 | - | TRBV12-3/TRBV12-4 | few
CASSYDRGEQYF | TGTGCCAGCAGTTACGACAGGGGCGAGCAGTACTTC | TRBJ2-7 | TRBD1 | TRBV28 | few
CSARDRQISYEQYF | TGCAGTGCTAGAGATCGCCAGATATCCTACGAGCAGTACTTC | TRBJ2-7 | - | TRBV20-1 | -